This T cell receptor (beta chain) was found in a study of blood T cell repertoires in COVID-19. CDR3 size: 13 residues. The V gene end was trimmed by 7 bases and the J gene end by 3 bases; junction bases not matched to a gene: 5. Germline V gene lookup returns CDR1 MNHNY and CDR2 SVGAGI (reference sequence). In the authors' methods: Amplified reference gene primers provided the basis for estimating nucleated cell counts. Data came from immunoSEQ multiplex PCR; TCRdb stores just in-frame clones and leaves some out. That table gives V, J and clone size, and the DNA gave D and trimming. The sample consists of some 390,000 clones, roughly 86% of them appearing once.

Source material: peripheral blood. This rearrangement joins TRBV6-6 to TRBJ2-7; 8 nucleotides line up with TRBD2. The TCR sequence derives from a human donor in a cohort sampled during active COVID-19. The CDR3 DNA is TGTGCCAGCAACACCGGGACTAGCTACGAGCAGTACTTC. Protein sequence: CASNTGTSYEQYF.